This TCR beta chain appears in the sequencing data of a study of OX40 agonist ivuxolimab in advanced cancers. Whole-study context: From roughly 20 to 85 years was the age range, with a mean of approximately 63 years, and approximately 80% were male.

Clones were read by immunoSEQ multiplex PCR, and TCRdb kept only the in-frame ones, dropping some. Of about 14,000 clones in the sample, over 85% were seen once. CDR1 SGDLS and CDR2 YYNGEE come from the germline V gene. Trimming took 3 bases from V and 3 from J; bases not matched to a gene: 12. CDR3 length: 17 residues. V usage is TRBV9 and J usage is TRBJ2-7, with TRBD1 matching 10 bases. The clonotype originates from an adult with an advanced solid tumor such as melanoma, head and neck, liver or kidney cancer. The input for sequencing was CD4+ or CD8+ T cells sorted from blood, taken in a trial of the OX40 agonist ivuxolimab. The CDR3 DNA is TGTGCCAGCAGCGAAGGGGACAGGGGTCTCCAACTCTACGAGCAGTACTTC. Its translation is CASSEGDRGLQLYEQYF.